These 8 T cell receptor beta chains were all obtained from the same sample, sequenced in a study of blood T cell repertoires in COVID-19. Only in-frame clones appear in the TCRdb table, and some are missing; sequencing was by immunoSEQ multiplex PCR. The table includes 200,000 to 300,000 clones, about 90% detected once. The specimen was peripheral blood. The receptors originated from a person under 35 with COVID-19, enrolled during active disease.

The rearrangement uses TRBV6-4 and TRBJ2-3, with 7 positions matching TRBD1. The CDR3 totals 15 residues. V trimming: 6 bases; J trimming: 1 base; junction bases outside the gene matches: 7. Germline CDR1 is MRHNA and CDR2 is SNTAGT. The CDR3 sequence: CASSWGQSGTDTQYF. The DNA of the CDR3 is TGTGCCAGCAGCTGGGGACAGTCGGGCACAGATACGCAGTATTTT.

CDR3 sequence reads: CASSESRLADLRTQYF. In DNA form, the CDR3 reads TGCGCCAGCAGTGAGTCGAGACTAGCGGACTTGAGGACCCAGTACTTC. This chain connects TRBV10-1 to TRBJ2-5, with TRBD2 matching over 9 bases. This CDR3 region has 16 residues. CDR1 is WNHNN and CDR2 is SYGVQD in the germline V gene (reference sequence). J was trimmed by 7 bases and V by 0 bases; bases with no gene match: 9.

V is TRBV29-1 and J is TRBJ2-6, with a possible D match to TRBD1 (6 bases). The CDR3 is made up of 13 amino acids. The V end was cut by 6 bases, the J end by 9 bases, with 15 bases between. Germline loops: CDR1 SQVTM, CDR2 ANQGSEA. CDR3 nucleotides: TGCAGCGTGGCGATCGGGACAAACAACGTCCTGACTTTC. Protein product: CSVAIGTNNVLTF.

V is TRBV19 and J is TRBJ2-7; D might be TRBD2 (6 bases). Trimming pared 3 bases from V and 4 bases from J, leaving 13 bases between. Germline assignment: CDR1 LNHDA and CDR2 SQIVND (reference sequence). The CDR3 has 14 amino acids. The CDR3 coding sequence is TGTGCCAGTAGTATCGGGACTGATTTTTACGAGCAGTACTTC. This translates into CASSIGTDFYEQYF.

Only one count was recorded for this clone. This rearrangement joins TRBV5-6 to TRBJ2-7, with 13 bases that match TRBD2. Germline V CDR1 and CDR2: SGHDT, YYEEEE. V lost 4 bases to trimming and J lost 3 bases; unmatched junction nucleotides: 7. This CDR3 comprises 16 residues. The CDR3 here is CASSEGLAGVFYEQYF. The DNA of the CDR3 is TGTGCCAGCAGCGAAGGACTAGCGGGAGTGTTCTACGAGCAGTACTTC.

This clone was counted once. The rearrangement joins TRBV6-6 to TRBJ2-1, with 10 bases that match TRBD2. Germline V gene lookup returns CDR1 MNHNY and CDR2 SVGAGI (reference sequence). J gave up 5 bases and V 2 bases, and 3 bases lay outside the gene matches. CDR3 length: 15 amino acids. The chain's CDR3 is CASSYRTSGNNEQFF. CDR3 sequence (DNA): TGTGCCAGCAGTTACAGGACTAGCGGAAACAATGAGCAGTTCTTC.

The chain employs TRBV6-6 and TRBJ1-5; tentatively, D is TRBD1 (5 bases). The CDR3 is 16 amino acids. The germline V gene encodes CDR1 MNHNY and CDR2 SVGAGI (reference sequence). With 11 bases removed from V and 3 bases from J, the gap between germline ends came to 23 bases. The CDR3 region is CAARQGGAGSNQPQHF. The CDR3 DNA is TGTGCCGCGAGGCAGGGTGGGGCGGGGTCCAATCAGCCCCAGCATTTT.

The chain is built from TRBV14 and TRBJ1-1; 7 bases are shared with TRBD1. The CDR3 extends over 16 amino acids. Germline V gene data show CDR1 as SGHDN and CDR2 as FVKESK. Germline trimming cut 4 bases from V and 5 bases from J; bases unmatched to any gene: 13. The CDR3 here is CASSPYRRGLSTEAFF. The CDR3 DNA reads TGTGCCAGCAGCCCCTATAGAAGGGGGCTTTCGACTGAAGCTTTCTTT.